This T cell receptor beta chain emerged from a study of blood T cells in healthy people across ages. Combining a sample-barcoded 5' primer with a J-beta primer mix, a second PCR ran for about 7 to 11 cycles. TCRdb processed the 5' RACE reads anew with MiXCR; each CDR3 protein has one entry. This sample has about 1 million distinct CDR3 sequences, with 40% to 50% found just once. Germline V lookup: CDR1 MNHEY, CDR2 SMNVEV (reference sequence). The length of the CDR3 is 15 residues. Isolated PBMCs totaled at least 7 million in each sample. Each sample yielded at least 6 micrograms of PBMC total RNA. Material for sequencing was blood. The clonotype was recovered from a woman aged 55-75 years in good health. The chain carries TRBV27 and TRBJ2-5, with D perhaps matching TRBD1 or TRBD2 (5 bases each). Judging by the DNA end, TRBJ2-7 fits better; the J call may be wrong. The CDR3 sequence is CASSLTAGAIYEQYF. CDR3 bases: TGTGCCAGCAGTCTCACCGCCGGGGCCATCTACGAGCAGTACTTC.